The 6 T cell receptor beta chains given below trace back to one sample, sequenced in a study of cytomegalovirus exposure and HLA in healthy donors. PCR was performed using 60 Vbeta and 13 Jbeta primers. Clones were sequenced by immunoSEQ multiplex PCR, and TCRdb holds only the in-frame ones, with some missing. The repertoire includes about 190,000 clones, 80% to 85% of them detected once, and roughly 1.1% sits in the top ten. The sequenced sample was PBMCs. These receptors were obtained from a woman aged 40-49 years in good health and CMV-seronegative.

This clone has just a few counts. The chain has TRBV7-2 and TRBJ1-1, with D perhaps TRBD1 (6 bases). V was cut by 5 bases and J by 3 bases, with 16 bases left in between. Looked up from germline, CDR1 is SGHTA and CDR2 is FQGNSA. CDR3 length: 15 amino acids. The CDR3 region has the DNA TGTGCCAGCAGCCCCTTTGGGGGGGCCTACACTGAAGCTTTCTTT. This translates into CASSPFGGAYTEAFF.

There are a few counts of this clone. The chain uses TRBV30 and TRBJ1-6; D is uncertain. V was shortened by 2 bases and J by 7 bases, with 15 bases between the two germline ends. CDR1 GTSNPN and CDR2 SVGIG come from the germline V gene (reference sequence). The CDR3 is 15 residues long. CDR3 DNA sequence: TGTGCCTGGAGTATTATGGTCGGGAGGAATTCACCCCTCCACTTT. Protein sequence: CAWSIMVGRNSPLHF.

The gene calls are TRBV7-9 and TRBJ2-1, with D unclear. The germline V and J ends were trimmed by 9 bases and 5 bases, with 11 bases remaining between them. Per the germline V gene, CDR1 is SEHNR and CDR2 is FQNEAQ (reference sequence). CDR3 length: 12 residues. The CDR3 DNA follows: TGTGCCAGTTCCCCCACTGACAATGAGCAGTTCTTC. This gives the protein CASSPTDNEQFF.

The V and J genes are TRBV11-1 and TRBJ2-3; perhaps TRBD1 as D (5 bases). CDR1 and CDR2 (germline): SGHAT, FQDESV (reference sequence). The CDR3 extends over 15 amino acids. Trimming removed 5 bases at V and 0 bases at J, with 12 bases between. CDR3 loop: CASSPRQISTDTQYF. The CDR3 DNA reads TGTGCCAGCAGCCCACGACAGATTAGCACAGATACGCAGTATTTT.

The chain has TRBV5-1 and TRBJ2-5; D perhaps matches TRBD2 (6 bases). V gave up 4 bases and J gave up 5 bases, with 12 bases separating them. Germline values: CDR1 SGHRS, CDR2 YFSETQ. This CDR3 comprises 13 residues. CDR3 protein: CASSPEGRETQYF. CDR3 nucleotides: TGCGCCAGCAGCCCGGAGGGGCGGGAGACCCAGTACTTC.

The rearrangement uses TRBV27 and TRBJ2-7; possible D gene TRBD1, 6 bases. The CDR3 is 14 residues long. Trimming stripped 0 bases from V and 6 bases from J, with 12 bases between. From germline, CDR1 is MNHEY and CDR2 SMNVEV (reference sequence). The CDR3 loop reads CASSLSRGASEQYF. For the CDR3, the DNA is TGTGCCAGCAGTTTATCCAGGGGAGCCAGCGAGCAGTACTTC.